The 17 T cell receptor beta chains below all came from one sample that was sequenced in a study of blood T cell repertoires in COVID-19. Clones were read by immunoSEQ multiplex PCR, and TCRdb kept only the in-frame ones, dropping some. The sample lists approximately 130,000 clones, around 86% occurring once. Sequencing used PBMCs or T cells enriched from blood (not recorded which). These receptors all stem from a man in his thirties or forties who had recovered from COVID-19.

The genes are TRBV6-1 and TRBJ2-1; 9 bases match TRBD1. CDR1 and CDR2 (germline): MNHNS, SASEGT. Germline trimming cut 3 bases from V and 4 bases from J; bases unmatched to any gene: 1. CDR3 size: 14 residues. In DNA, the CDR3 is TGTGCCAGCAGTGATGGACAGGGGTACAATGAGCAGTTCTTC. Amino acids: CASSDGQGYNEQFF.

CDR3 protein: CASSPKGQANTGELFF. The DNA of the CDR3 is TGTGCCAGCAGCCCAAAGGGACAGGCGAACACCGGGGAGCTGTTTTTT. This chain links TRBV5-4 with TRBJ2-2; TRBD1 agrees at 8 bases. CDR1 is SGHNT, CDR2 YYREEE, per germline (reference sequence). The CDR3 length is 16 residues. The V and J ends lost 4 bases and 0 bases, in that order; junction bases with no gene match: 5.

The chain uses TRBV30 and TRBJ1-3, with D maybe TRBD1 (6 bases). Germline V CDR1 and CDR2: GTSNPN, SVGIG (reference sequence). CDR3 length: 15 amino acids. V shed 3 bases and J shed 4 bases, with 16 bases lying between them. The CDR3 region is CAWRYRALGGNTIYF. The DNA of the CDR3 is TGTGCCTGGAGATACAGGGCCTTAGGAGGAAACACCATATATTTT. Together with reference TRBV30 and TRBJ1-3, the CDR3 gives the full variable domain: SQTIHQWPATLVQPVGSPLSLECTVEGTSNPNLYWYRQAAGRGLQLLFYSVGIGQISSEVPQNLSASRPQDRQFILSSKKLLLSDSGFYLCAWRYRALGGNTIYFGEGSWLTVV.

V is TRBV2 and J is TRBJ2-4; 7 bases map to TRBD2. The CDR3 has 16 residues. V was pared by 1 base and J by 8 bases, with 11 bases of the junction left unmatched. Germline assignment: CDR1 SNHLY and CDR2 FYNNEI. This chain's CDR3 is CASSEVEGRAWDIQYF. CDR3 DNA: TGTGCCAGCAGTGAAGTGGAGGGGAGGGCTTGGGACATTCAGTACTTC.

The CDR3 sequence is CASDRGNEQFF. In DNA form, the CDR3 reads TGTGCCAGCGATCGAGGCAATGAGCAGTTCTTC. The chain combines TRBV7-6 with TRBJ2-1; unclear D gene. Germline values: CDR1 SGHVS, CDR2 FNYEAQ. The CDR3 is made up of 11 amino acids. Trimming took 8 bases from V and 6 from J, leaving 8 bases between them.

CDR3 loop: CASSQVWGTGQGTSPLHF. The CDR3 nucleotides read TGTGCCAGCAGCCAAGTTTGGGGTACGGGACAAGGGACTTCACCCCTCCACTTT. The chain combines TRBV3-1 (or the pseudogene TRBV3-2) with TRBJ1-6; D might be TRBD1 (6 bases). CDR1 LGHDT and CDR2 YNNKEL come from the germline V gene (reference sequence). CDR3 length: 18 residues. V was trimmed by 1 base and J by 9 bases, leaving 22 bases between them.

This chain connects TRBV10-2 to TRBJ1-3; a weak D match, TRBD1 (5 bases). The V gene lost 5 bases and the J gene lost 2 bases, with 13 bases spanning the gap. The CDR3 has 15 amino acids. In germline, CDR1 is WSHSY, CDR2 SAAADI. The CDR3 here is CASSYQGGPGNTIYF. As DNA, the CDR3 is TGCGCCAGCAGTTACCAGGGAGGCCCTGGAAACACCATATATTTT.

V gene TRBV12-5 combines with J gene TRBJ2-5, with 10 nucleotides matching TRBD1. CDR3 size: 14 residues. Germline CDR1 reads LGHNT; CDR2 reads FRNRAP. The ends lost 5 bases at V and 4 bases at J; junction bases unmatched: 4. The CDR3 here is CASGADRGLETQYF. CDR3 nucleotide sequence: TGTGCTAGTGGTGCGGACAGGGGGTTAGAGACCCAGTACTTC.

The CDR3 nucleotides are TGTGCCAGTAGTAGCCCAGGGGATAACACTGAAGCTTTCTTT. Translating it yields CASSSPGDNTEAFF. The chain is built from TRBV19 and TRBJ1-1; D might be TRBD1 (6 bases). V lost 4 bases to trimming and J lost 2 bases, with 11 bases between them. The CDR3 consists of 14 residues. CDR1 is LNHDA, CDR2 SQIVND, per germline (reference sequence).

This chain uses TRBV19 with TRBJ1-1, with 10 bases matching TRBD1. Germline V gene lookup returns CDR1 LNHDA and CDR2 SQIVND (reference sequence). This CDR3 is 14 amino acids long. The V segment lost 3 bases and the J segment 3 bases; nucleotides outside the gene matches: 1. The CDR3 sequence is CASSIGTGDTEAFF. CDR3 in DNA: TGTGCCAGTAGTATCGGGACAGGGGACACTGAAGCTTTCTTT.

This sequence joins TRBV15 and TRBJ2-2; 8 bases align to TRBD2. The germline gives CDR1 LNHNV, CDR2 YYDKDF (reference sequence). The CDR3 loop spans 16 amino acids. Trimming cost V 11 bases and J 1 base; bases outside gene matches: 12. CDR3 DNA sequence: TGTGCCGCGTCCTGGGCGGGAGGAATGAACACCGGGGAGCTGTTTTTT. Protein product: CAASWAGGMNTGELFF.

The chain links TRBV11-2 to TRBJ2-6; D is ambiguous. The CDR3 covers 19 residues. Germline V CDR1 and CDR2: SGHAT, FQNNGV. The ends were cut back, 0 bases at V and 0 bases at J, with 15 bases in the middle. The CDR3 spells CASSLDSRVPDSGANVLTF. The CDR3, as DNA: TGTGCCAGCAGCTTAGATAGCAGAGTACCCGACTCTGGGGCCAACGTCCTGACTTTC.

This clone was observed a handful of times. The chain carries TRBV7-8 and TRBJ1-5, with a possible D match to TRBD1 (5 bases). Germline values: CDR1 SGHVS, CDR2 FQNEAQ. CDR3 size: 16 residues. The V end lost 3 bases, the J end lost 6 bases, and 18 bases lay between the germline ends. The CDR3 sequence: CASSFRASQGSQPQHF. The CDR3 DNA sequence: TGTGCCAGCAGCTTTAGGGCGAGTCAGGGTTCTCAGCCCCAGCATTTT.

The genes are TRBV27 and TRBJ2-3, with D perhaps matching TRBD2 (5 bases). CDR1 MNHEY and CDR2 SMNVEV come from the germline V gene (reference sequence). The CDR3 has 17 residues. The germline V and J ends were trimmed by 3 bases and 1 base, with 17 bases remaining between them. CDR3 coding DNA: TGTGCCAGCAGTTTGGTCCTTCTCGGGGTAGGCACAGATACGCAGTATTTT. This encodes CASSLVLLGVGTDTQYF.

This CDR3 is CASSYIGSTEAFF. The CDR3 DNA reads TGTGCCAGCAGTTACATCGGGAGTACTGAAGCTTTCTTT. The chain joins TRBV6-5 to TRBJ1-1, with unresolved D. Trimming left V 2 bases short and J 5 bases short, with 9 bases between. CDR1 is MNHEY and CDR2 is SVGAGI in the germline V gene. This CDR3 has 13 residues.

The rearrangement joins TRBV5-1 to TRBJ2-7, with 10 positions matching TRBD1. The germline V gene has CDR1 SGHRS and CDR2 YFSETQ. CDR3 length equals 15 residues. After removal of 3 bases from V and 3 bases from J, the junction contained 6 bases not matched to a gene. CDR3 loop: CASSWGQGLGYEQYF. As DNA, the CDR3 is TGCGCCAGCAGCTGGGGACAGGGGTTAGGCTACGAGCAGTACTTC.

V and J are TRBV7-9 and TRBJ2-3, with 8 bases identical to TRBD1. Germline V gene sequence: CDR1 SEHNR, CDR2 FQNEAQ (reference sequence). CDR3 length: 14 residues. V shed 0 bases and J 7 bases; nucleotides not matched to a gene: 3. This CDR3 reads CASSLAGTGHTQYF. For the CDR3, the DNA is TGTGCCAGCAGCTTAGCGGGGACAGGCCATACGCAGTATTTT. The full variable domain, completed using reference TRBV7-9 and TRBJ2-3, is DTGVSQNPRHKITKRGQNVTFRCDPISEHNRLYWYRQTLGQGPEFLTYFQNEAQLEKSRLLSDRFSAERPKGSFSTLEIQRTEQGDSAMYLCASSLAGTGHTQYFGPGTRLTVL.